The 28 T cell receptor beta chains below come from one sample, sequenced in a study of T cell responses to AZD1222 COVID-19 vaccine. Method: immunoSEQ multiplex PCR; TCRdb's copy keeps in-frame clones and lacks some. Seen here are around 150,000 clones, approximately 89% observed once, and the top ten hold 1% to 1.5%. The specimen was peripheral blood, collected 28 days after the second AZD1222 dose. These receptors were obtained from an adult who received the AZD1222 COVID-19 vaccine.

The CDR3 spells CAISFSSRPPSGTSGRSSYEQYF. CDR3 bases: TGTGCCATCAGTTTTTCCTCCCGCCCCCCCTCCGGGACTAGCGGGAGGAGCTCCTACGAGCAGTACTTC. This chain joins TRBV10-3 and TRBJ2-7; 15 positions agree with TRBD2. Looked up from germline, CDR1 is ENHRY and CDR2 is SYGVKD. The CDR3 loop spans 23 amino acids. The junction had 23 bases not matched to a gene; V was cut back by 5 bases and J by 0 bases.

The rearrangement links TRBV5-8 to TRBJ1-5; no reliable D call. V gave up 0 bases and J gave up 0 bases, with 10 bases separating them. This CDR3 region has 16 residues. In germline, CDR1 is SGHTS, CDR2 YDEGEE. CDR3 protein: CASSLAQGGSNQPQHF. CDR3 in DNA: TGTGCCAGCAGCTTGGCCCAAGGAGGTAGCAATCAGCCCCAGCATTTT.

This clone was recorded a few times. The chain recombines TRBV5-6 with TRBJ1-2; D unresolved. Trimming cost V 2 bases and J 5 bases, with 25 bases left between them. This CDR3 is built from 18 residues. From germline, CDR1 is SGHDT and CDR2 YYEEEE. Written as DNA, the CDR3 is TGTGCCAGCAGCTTTTTTTCTCCGCAAACCGCGTCCGAATATGGCTACACCTTC. It encodes CASSFFSPQTASEYGYTF.

The genes are TRBV29-1 and TRBJ1-1; tentatively, D is TRBD1 (6 bases). Germline V gene sequence: CDR1 SQVTM, CDR2 ANQGSEA. Trimming shortened V by 6 bases and J by 0 bases, and 17 bases separated the two germline ends. CDR3 length equals 15 residues. CDR3: CSVPSGGLLNTEAFF. DNA for the CDR3: TGCAGCGTCCCAAGTGGGGGGCTCCTGAACACTGAAGCTTTCTTT.

The chain combines TRBV27 with TRBJ2-1, with a possible D match to TRBD2 (7 bases). The CDR3 runs 14 residues. Trimming pared 10 bases from V and 10 bases from J, leaving 23 bases between. Germline loops: CDR1 MNHEY, CDR2 SMNVEV (reference sequence). CDR3 DNA sequence: TGTGCCAACCCGGCGGCTAGGGGGGGGTGGGAGCAGTTCTTC. It yields the protein CANPAARGGWEQFF.

The rearrangement joins TRBV20-1 to TRBJ2-2; tentatively, D is TRBD1 (5 bases). CDR3 length: 12 amino acids. Trimming cost V 3 bases and J 7 bases, with 9 bases left between them. Germline V gene lookup returns CDR1 DFQATT and CDR2 SNEGSKA (reference sequence). CDR3 amino acids: CSASPQGGELFF. DNA for the CDR3: TGCAGTGCTAGTCCCCAGGGCGGGGAGCTGTTTTTT.

CDR3 in DNA: TGCGCCAGCAGCTTGGACGGACAGGGTCTAGCTGAAGCTTTCTTT. Protein: CASSLDGQGLAEAFF. The genes are TRBV5-1 and TRBJ1-1, with 8 positions matching TRBD1. CDR1 and CDR2 from the germline V gene are SGHRS and YFSETQ. The CDR3 contains 15 residues. J gave up 6 bases and V 0 bases, and 7 bases lay outside the gene matches.

This chain joins TRBV27 and TRBJ1-6, with D possibly being TRBD1 (5 bases). The CDR3 spans 18 residues. Germline-derived CDR1 and CDR2 are MNHEY and SMNVEV (reference sequence). V shed 0 bases and J shed 0 bases, with 12 bases lying between them. As DNA, the CDR3 is TGTGCCAGCAGTTTATCGACGGGGCCAAGCTCCTATAATTCACCCCTCCACTTT. The encoded protein is CASSLSTGPSSYNSPLHF.

J is TRBJ2-1 and V is TRBV7-2; D is perhaps TRBD2 (5 bases). Trimming cost V 3 bases and J 3 bases, with 18 bases left between them. The CDR3 runs 17 residues. Germline V gene lookup returns CDR1 SGHTA and CDR2 FQGNSA. CDR3 in amino acids: CASSFYVLASGYNEQFF. In DNA form, the CDR3 reads TGTGCCAGCAGCTTTTATGTCCTCGCGAGCGGCTACAATGAGCAGTTCTTC. The full variable domain, with the rest looked up from reference TRBV7-2 and TRBJ2-1, is GAGVSQSPSNKVTEKGKDVELRCDPISGHTALYWYRQSLGQGLEFLIYFQGNSAPDKSGLPSDRFSAERTGGSVSTLTIQRTQQEDSAVYLCASSFYVLASGYNEQFFGPGTRLTVL.

The chain recombines TRBV7-9 with TRBJ2-3, with 7 bases identical to TRBD1. There are 15 residues in the CDR3. Germline V lookup: CDR1 SEHNR, CDR2 FQNEAQ (reference sequence). The V segment lost 0 bases and the J segment 11 bases; nucleotides outside the gene matches: 11. The DNA for the CDR3 is TGTGCCAGCAGCTTAGCTAACTTGCAGGGGGATCAGCAGTATTTT. Translating it yields CASSLANLQGDQQYF.

The sample holds one count of this clone. The rearrangement uses TRBV12-5 and TRBJ1-1; D is possibly TRBD1 (5 bases). Germline V lookup: CDR1 LGHNT, CDR2 FRNRAP. V shed 6 bases and J shed 9 bases, with 17 bases lying between them. There are 13 residues in the CDR3. The CDR3 DNA follows: TGTGCTAGTGGCCCCGGGGCAGGTCTTCAAGCTTTCTTT. The encoded protein is CASGPGAGLQAFF. Looking up the rest from reference TRBV12-5 and TRBJ1-1 gives the full variable domain: DARVTQTPRHKVTEMGQEVTMRCQPILGHNTVFWYRQTMMQGLELLAYFRNRAPLDDSGMPKDRFSAEMPDATLATLKIQPSEPRDSAVYFCASGPGAGLQAFFGQGTRLTVV.

This chain uses TRBV24-1 with TRBJ2-1, with D unclear. The CDR3 extends over 12 amino acids. Germline V gives CDR1 KGHDR, CDR2 SFDVKD. Trimming pared 6 bases from V and 8 bases from J, leaving 10 bases between. The CDR3 loop is CATSTTGYEQFF. The CDR3 DNA is TGTGCCACCAGTACAACCGGATATGAGCAGTTCTTC.

V gene TRBV6-5 combines with J gene TRBJ1-3; D may be TRBD1 (5 bases). This CDR3 is built from 15 residues. V dropped 6 bases and J dropped 0 bases, with 12 bases sitting between them. Germline V gene sequence: CDR1 MNHEY, CDR2 SVGAGI. The CDR3: CASSTQGYSGNTIYF. As DNA, the CDR3 is TGTGCCAGCAGCACCCAGGGATACTCTGGAAACACCATATATTTT.

This chain links TRBV2 with TRBJ1-2; D is undetermined. The CDR3 covers 16 residues. V was trimmed by 2 bases and J by 3 bases, leaving 16 bases between them. Per the germline V gene, CDR1 is SNHLY and CDR2 is FYNNEI. The CDR3 protein is CASSETVRVRDYGYTF. The DNA of the CDR3 is TGTGCCAGCAGTGAAACGGTCCGAGTCAGAGACTATGGCTACACCTTC.

The chain combines TRBV5-4 with TRBJ2-5, with 10 positions matching TRBD1. V lost 4 bases, J lost 5 bases, and 8 bases stayed unmatched. The CDR3 loop spans 15 amino acids. Germline loops: CDR1 SGHNT, CDR2 YYREEE (reference sequence). The DNA for the CDR3 is TGTGCCAGCAGCCACCGACAGGGGGCAGGGGAGACCCAGTACTTC. It codes for CASSHRQGAGETQYF.

This chain links TRBV27 with TRBJ1-5, with TRBD1 identical over 8 bases. The CDR3 consists of 14 residues. Germline V lookup: CDR1 MNHEY, CDR2 SMNVEV (reference sequence). The ends lost 3 bases at V and 5 bases at J; junction bases unmatched: 3. CDR3 sequence: CASSLGTGYQPQHF. For the CDR3, the DNA is TGTGCCAGCAGTTTGGGGACAGGCTATCAGCCCCAGCATTTT.

V usage is TRBV7-9 and J usage is TRBJ1-4, with D uncertain. V lost 5 bases and J lost 13, with 14 bases in between. Germline loops: CDR1 SEHNR, CDR2 FQNEAQ (reference sequence). The CDR3 is 12 amino acids. The CDR3 DNA reads as TGTGCCAGCAGCCCTGGGGATTGGAGACTGTTTTTT. Amino acid sequence: CASSPGDWRLFF.

This clone showed up just once. This chain uses TRBV5-8 with TRBJ2-7; TRBD1 agrees at 10 bases. Losses at the gene ends were 4 bases for V and 4 bases for J; bases not matched to a gene: 5. The CDR3 contains 14 residues. Germline CDR1 SGHTS, CDR2 YDEGEE. The CDR3 protein is CASSGRTGGYEQYF. CDR3 in DNA: TGTGCCAGCAGCGGGCGGACAGGGGGATACGAGCAGTACTTC. Full variable domain (remainder filled in from reference TRBV5-8 and TRBJ2-7): EAGVTQSPTHLIKTRGQQATLRCSPISGHTSVYWYQQALGLGLQFLLWYDEGEERNRGNFPPRFSGRQFPNYSSELNVNALELEDSALYLCASSGRTGGYEQYFGPGTRLTVT.

The V call is TRBV7-9, the J call TRBJ1-3; 8 nucleotides match TRBD1. CDR1 SEHNR and CDR2 FQNEAQ come from the germline V gene (reference sequence). Germline trimming cut 5 bases from V and 4 bases from J; bases unmatched to any gene: 4. The CDR3 is 14 amino acids. This CDR3 is CASSPGGAGNTIYF. As DNA, the CDR3 is TGTGCCAGCAGCCCAGGGGGCGCGGGAAACACCATATATTTT.

The chain combines TRBV4-3 with TRBJ1-3, with D maybe TRBD1 (5 bases). Trimming stripped 1 base from V and 3 bases from J, with 10 bases between. Germline CDR1 LGHNA, CDR2 YSLEER. This CDR3 region has 15 residues. The CDR3 DNA reads TGCGCCAGCAGCCAAGTTGGGGCCCTTGGAAACACCATATATTTT. This translates into CASSQVGALGNTIYF.

This chain connects TRBV7-2 to TRBJ2-3; unclear D gene. CDR3 length equals 13 residues. V was shortened by 2 bases and J by 6 bases, with 9 bases between the two germline ends. Germline-derived CDR1 and CDR2 are SGHTA and FQGNSA. The CDR3 DNA reads TGTGCCAGCAGCTTACGAGTGTCGGATACGCAGTATTTT. This encodes CASSLRVSDTQYF. Full variable domain (missing parts from reference TRBV7-2 and TRBJ2-3): GAGVSQSPSNKVTEKGKDVELRCDPISGHTALYWYRQSLGQGLEFLIYFQGNSAPDKSGLPSDRFSAERTGGSVSTLTIQRTQQEDSAVYLCASSLRVSDTQYFGPGTRLTVL.

CDR3 sequence: CASTPVEEGYTF. The CDR3 nucleotides are TGTGCCAGCACTCCGGTAGAGGAGGGCTACACCTTC. This chain uses TRBV28 with TRBJ1-2; D unresolved. This CDR3 contains 12 residues. In germline, CDR1 is MDHEN, CDR2 SYDVKM. The V and J ends lost 7 bases and 8 bases respectively, with 14 bases between them.

CDR3 in DNA: TGTGCCAGCAGCCCGGGACTAGCGGGGGTCACAGATACGCAGTATTTT. Amino acids: CASSPGLAGVTDTQYF. The V gene is TRBV7-2, the J gene TRBJ2-3, with TRBD2 identical over 14 bases. Trimming took 5 bases from V and 2 from J; bases not matched to a gene: 3. CDR3 length: 16 amino acids. Germline V lookup: CDR1 SGHTA, CDR2 FQGNSA. The full variable domain, its missing parts supplied by reference TRBV7-2 and TRBJ2-3, is GAGVSQSPSNKVTEKGKDVELRCDPISGHTALYWYRQSLGQGLEFLIYFQGNSAPDKSGLPSDRFSAERTGGSVSTLTIQRTQQEDSAVYLCASSPGLAGVTDTQYFGPGTRLTVL.

This clone has more than one count but fewer than ten. This chain links TRBV4-3 with TRBJ2-7; 7 nucleotides match TRBD1. Per the germline V gene, CDR1 is LGHNA and CDR2 is YSLEER. Germline trimming cut 9 bases from V and 0 bases from J; bases unmatched to any gene: 14. The CDR3 is 16 amino acids. The CDR3 region is CARPSRQGSNSYEQYF. The CDR3 coding sequence is TGCGCCAGACCCTCAAGACAGGGATCAAACTCCTACGAGCAGTACTTC.

This rearrangement joins TRBV6-5 to TRBJ1-5; no definite D call. The CDR3 length is 15 residues. The germline CDR1 and CDR2 sequences are MNHEY and SVGAGI. V gave up 0 bases and J gave up 6 bases, with 12 bases separating them. The CDR3 bases are TGTGCCAGCAGTTACTCGTCTTCCAGGAGTCAGCCCCAGCATTTT. Translating gives CASSYSSSRSQPQHF.

The chain employs TRBV6-1 and TRBJ2-7; 9 nucleotides match TRBD2. This CDR3 is 14 amino acids long. Germline CDR1 MNHNS, CDR2 SASEGT. With 5 bases clipped from V and 2 bases from J, the junction kept 4 bases outside the gene matches. The CDR3 DNA reads as TGTGCCAGCAGTCGTAGCGGGGGTACCTACGAGCAGTACTTC. Its translation is CASSRSGGTYEQYF.

About this clone itself: An end of the junction differs from the germline gene, which may be a read error. The gene calls are TRBV5-4 and TRBJ2-7; a weak D match, TRBD2 (5 bases). Germline CDR1 SGHNT, CDR2 YYREEE (reference sequence). This CDR3 comprises 12 residues. This CDR3 reads CASSLDRGLMDF. Written as DNA, the CDR3 is TGTGCCAGCAGCTTAGACCGCGGGCTAATGGACTTC.

CDR3 in amino acids: CASSLAGNYNEQFF. The CDR3 DNA reads as TGTGCCAGCAGCCTAGCGGGAAACTACAATGAGCAGTTCTTC. The chain links TRBV27 to TRBJ2-1; TRBD2 agrees at 9 bases. V shed 6 bases and J 3 bases; nucleotides not matched to a gene: 3. Germline values: CDR1 MNHEY, CDR2 SMNVEV (reference sequence). CDR3 length: 14 amino acids.